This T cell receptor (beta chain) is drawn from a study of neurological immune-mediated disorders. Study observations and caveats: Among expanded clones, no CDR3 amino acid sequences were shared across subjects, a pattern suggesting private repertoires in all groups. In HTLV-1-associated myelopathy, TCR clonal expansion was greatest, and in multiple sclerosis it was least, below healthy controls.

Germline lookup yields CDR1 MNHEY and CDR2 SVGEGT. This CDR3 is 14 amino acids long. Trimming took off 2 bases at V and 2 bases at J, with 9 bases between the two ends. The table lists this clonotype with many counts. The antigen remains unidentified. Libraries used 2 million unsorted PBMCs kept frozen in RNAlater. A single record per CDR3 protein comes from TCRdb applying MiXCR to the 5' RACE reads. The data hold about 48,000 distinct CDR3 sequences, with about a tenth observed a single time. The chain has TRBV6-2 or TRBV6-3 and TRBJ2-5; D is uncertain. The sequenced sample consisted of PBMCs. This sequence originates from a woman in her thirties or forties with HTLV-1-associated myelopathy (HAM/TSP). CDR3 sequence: CASSYVWEQETQYF. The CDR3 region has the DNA TGTGCCAGCAGTTACGTGTGGGAACAAGAGACCCAGTACTTC.